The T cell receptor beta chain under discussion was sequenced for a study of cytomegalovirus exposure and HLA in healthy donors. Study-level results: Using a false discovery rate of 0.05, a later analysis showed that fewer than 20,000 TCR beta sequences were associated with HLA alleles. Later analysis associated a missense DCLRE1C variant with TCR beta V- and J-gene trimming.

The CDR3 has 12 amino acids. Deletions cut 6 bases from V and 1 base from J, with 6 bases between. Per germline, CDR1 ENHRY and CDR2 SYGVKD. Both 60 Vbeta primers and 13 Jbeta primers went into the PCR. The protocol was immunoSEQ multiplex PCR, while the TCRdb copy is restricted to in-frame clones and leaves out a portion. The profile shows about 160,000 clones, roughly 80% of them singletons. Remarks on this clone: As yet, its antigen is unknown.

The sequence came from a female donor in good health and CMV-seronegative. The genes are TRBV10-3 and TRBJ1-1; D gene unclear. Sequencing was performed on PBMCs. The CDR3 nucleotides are TGTGCCATCAGCCCCGGGAACACTGAAGCTTTCTTT. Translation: CAISPGNTEAFF.